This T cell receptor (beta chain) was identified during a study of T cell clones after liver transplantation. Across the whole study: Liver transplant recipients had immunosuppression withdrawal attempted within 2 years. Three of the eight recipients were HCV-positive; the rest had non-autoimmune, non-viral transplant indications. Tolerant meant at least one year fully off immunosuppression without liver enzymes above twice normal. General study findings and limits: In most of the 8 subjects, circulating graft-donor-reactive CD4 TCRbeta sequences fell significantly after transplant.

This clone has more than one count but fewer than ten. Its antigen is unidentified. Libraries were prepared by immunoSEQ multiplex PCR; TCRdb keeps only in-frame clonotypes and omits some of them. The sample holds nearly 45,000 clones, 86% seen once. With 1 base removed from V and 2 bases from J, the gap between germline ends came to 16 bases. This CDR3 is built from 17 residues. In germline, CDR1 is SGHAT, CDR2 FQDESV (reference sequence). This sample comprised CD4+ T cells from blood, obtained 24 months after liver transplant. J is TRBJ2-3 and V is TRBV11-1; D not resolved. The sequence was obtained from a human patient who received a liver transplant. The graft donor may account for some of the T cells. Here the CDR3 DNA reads TGTGCCAGCAGCTTAGACCCTCCCTTTGGTTACACAGATACGCAGTATTTT. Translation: CASSLDPPFGYTDTQYF.